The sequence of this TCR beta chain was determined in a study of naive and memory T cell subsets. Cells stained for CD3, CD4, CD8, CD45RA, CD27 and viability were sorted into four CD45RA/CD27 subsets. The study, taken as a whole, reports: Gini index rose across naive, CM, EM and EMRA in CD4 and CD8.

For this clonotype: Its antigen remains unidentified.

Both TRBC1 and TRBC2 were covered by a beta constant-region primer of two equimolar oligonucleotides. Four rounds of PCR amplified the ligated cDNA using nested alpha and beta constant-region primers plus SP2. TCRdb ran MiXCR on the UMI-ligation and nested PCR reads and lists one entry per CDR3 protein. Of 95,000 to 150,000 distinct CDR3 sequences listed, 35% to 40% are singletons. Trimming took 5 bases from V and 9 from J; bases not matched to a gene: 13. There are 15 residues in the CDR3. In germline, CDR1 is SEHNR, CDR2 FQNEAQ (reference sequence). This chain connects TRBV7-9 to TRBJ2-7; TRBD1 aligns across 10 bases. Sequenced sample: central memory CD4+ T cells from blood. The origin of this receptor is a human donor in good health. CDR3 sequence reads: CASSPKTGGAGVQYF. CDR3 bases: TGTGCCAGCAGCCCGAAGACAGGGGGCGCGGGGGTGCAGTACTTC.